The rows below give T cell receptor beta chains drawn from one sample of a study of blood T cell repertoires in COVID-19. Generated by immunoSEQ multiplex PCR, the TCRdb table keeps only in-frame clones and is missing some. The sample has 300,000 to 350,000 clones, nearly 90% seen once; the top ten hold around 0.93%. Sequenced: peripheral blood. These receptors all come from a middle-aged woman with COVID-19, enrolled during active disease. The CDR3 runs from the conserved cysteine through the conserved F or W. D genes are given only for firm matches. Not all rows give a size; the values are once, few, many and, for expanded clones, a class.

TGTGCCAGCAGCGGTGCGGCTCACACTGAAGCTTTCTTT | CASSGAAHTEAFF | TRBJ1-1 | TRBV5-5 | - | -
TGTGCCAGCAGTTTCCTAAAGACAGTTATGAACACTGAAGCTTTCTTT | CASSFLKTVMNTEAFF | TRBJ1-1 | TRBV6-5 | once | -
TGTGCCAGCAGTTTATTGAGGCCTAACTATGGCTACACCTTC | CASSLLRPNYGYTF | TRBJ1-2 | TRBV28 | - | -
TGCGCCAGCAGCCCAACCGGGACAGGGTTACTGGGGGAGAACACCGGGGAGCTGTTTTTT | CASSPTGTGLLGENTGELFF | TRBJ2-2 | TRBV5-1 | - | TRBD1
TGTGCCAGCAGCTTAGCGGGGGGGAGCACAGATACGCAGTATTTT | CASSLAGGSTDTQYF | TRBJ2-3 | TRBV7-3 | - | TRBD2
TGTGCCAGCAGTTTGACAGGGGGCATCGGGGAGCTGTTTTTT | CASSLTGGIGELFF | TRBJ2-2 | TRBV28 | - | TRBD1
TGTGCCGCCTCCGCGTGGGACACCCATCAGCCCCAGCATTTT | CAASAWDTHQPQHF | TRBJ1-5 | TRBV30 | - | -
TGTGCCAGCTCACCAGGGCTAGCGGGACCTTCGGGCAAAAACATTCAGTACTTC | CASSPGLAGPSGKNIQYF | TRBJ2-4 | TRBV18 | once | TRBD2
TGTGCCAGCTCCCGAACAGGGACCTACAATGAGCAGTTCTTC | CASSRTGTYNEQFF | TRBJ2-1 | TRBV28 | - | -
TGTGCCAGCAGCTCGTGGACAGGTGACTATGGCTACACCTTC | CASSSWTGDYGYTF | TRBJ1-2 | TRBV7-2 | - | TRBD1
TGTGCCAGCAGTTCTACGGAACAGGGGCCCCCCTACGAGCAGTACTTC | CASSSTEQGPPYEQYF | TRBJ2-7 | TRBV6-2/TRBV6-3 | - | TRBD1
TGTGCCAGCAGCCAAGGATTCAAGGGGGTGGGTGGCTACACCTTC | CASSQGFKGVGGYTF | TRBJ1-2 | TRBV3-1/TRBV3-2 | - | -
TGTGCCAGCAGCTTAAGACTAGCGGGGGAAAATGAGCAGTTCTTC | CASSLRLAGENEQFF | TRBJ2-1 | TRBV5-4 | - | TRBD2
TGTGCCATCCCCCGGTCCGGGGACAGGGTAGACTATGGCTACACCTTC | CAIPRSGDRVDYGYTF | TRBJ1-2 | TRBV10-3 | - | TRBD1
TGTGCCAGCGCGAGCGGGGGCCCCGTGGGGGAGACCCAGTACTTC | CASASGGPVGETQYF | TRBJ2-5 | TRBV9 | - | TRBD2
TGTGCCAGCAGTTTATACCAGGGGAATAACTATGGCTACACCTTC | CASSLYQGNNYGYTF | TRBJ1-2 | TRBV27 | - | -
TGTGCCAGCATTCCCGGGACAGGGGTGACAGATACGCAGTATTTT | CASIPGTGVTDTQYF | TRBJ2-3 | TRBV6-5 | - | TRBD1
TGTGCCAGCAGCCCCCTAGACGAGCAGTACTTC | CASSPLDEQYF | TRBJ2-7 | TRBV9 | - | -
TGTGCCAGCAGCTTAGTTCTGACAGGGGGTGGCGGGGACAATCAGCCCCAGCATTTT | CASSLVLTGGGGDNQPQHF | TRBJ1-5 | TRBV7-9 | - | TRBD1
TGTGCCAGCAGCTTAGGGGAAGGGGGAGTGACAGATACGCAGTATTTT | CASSLGEGGVTDTQYF | TRBJ2-3 | TRBV7-9 | - | -
TGTGCCAGTAGCCCCGGACAGGGAGAATTAGAGACCCAGTACTTC | CASSPGQGELETQYF | TRBJ2-5 | TRBV19 | - | TRBD1
TGTGCCAGCAGCTCTTATCTAGGATCGGATGGCTACACCTTC | CASSSYLGSDGYTF | TRBJ1-2 | TRBV7-3 | - | -
TGCGCCAGCAGCCTTCTAGCGGAAAGCTCCTACAATGAGCAGTTCTTC | CASSLLAESSYNEQFF | TRBJ2-1 | TRBV5-1 | - | TRBD2
TGTGCCAGCAGAACCGGGACAGGGGACGGCTACACCTTC | CASRTGTGDGYTF | TRBJ1-2 | TRBV7-3 | - | TRBD1
TGTGCCAGCAGCTTACGGGGGGGGACTGTCGAGCCCCAGCATTTT | CASSLRGGTVEPQHF | TRBJ1-5 | TRBV7-2 | few | -
TGCGCCAGCAGCCAAGATGGGACAGGGGGTTTCGGCTACACCTTC | CASSQDGTGGFGYTF | TRBJ1-2 | TRBV4-3 | few | TRBD1
TGTGCCACCAGCATCACCGGGACTGACGAGCAGTACTTC | CATSITGTDEQYF | TRBJ2-7 | TRBV15 | - | -
TGTGCCAGCAGCTTAGAGACATTCTACGAGCAGTACTTC | CASSLETFYEQYF | TRBJ2-7 | TRBV7-9 | - | -
TGTGCCAGCAGCCTCGCTAGCGGGAGAAAGACCCAGTACTTC | CASSLASGRKTQYF | TRBJ2-5 | TRBV3-1/TRBV3-2 | - | TRBD2
TGTGCCACCAGGGCTAGCACAGATACGCAGTATTTT | CATRASTDTQYF | TRBJ2-3 | TRBV24-1 | - | -
TGCGCCAGCAGCAGACTAGCGGGGGCAGACAATGAGCAGTTCTTC | CASSRLAGADNEQFF | TRBJ2-1 | TRBV5-1 | once | TRBD2
TGTGCCACCAGCAGAGATCGCGTATCAGGGGTCTATGGCTACACCTTC | CATSRDRVSGVYGYTF | TRBJ1-2 | TRBV15 | - | -
TGTGCCAGCAGCCCCGGGAGGGGCCCTGGAAACACCATATATTTT | CASSPGRGPGNTIYF | TRBJ1-3 | TRBV7-6 | - | -
TGTGCCAGCAGTGGACAGGGGGCTGTTGGCTACACCTTC | CASSGQGAVGYTF | TRBJ1-2 | TRBV6-2/TRBV6-3 | - | TRBD1
TGTGCCAGCTCACCAACTTGGACAGGGGACTATGGCTACACCTTC | CASSPTWTGDYGYTF | TRBJ1-2 | TRBV18 | - | TRBD1
TGCGCCAGCAGCTTGATACCTTCAGGCTCCTACGAGCAGTACTTC | CASSLIPSGSYEQYF | TRBJ2-7 | TRBV5-1 | few | -
TGTGCCAGCAGTAGACAGGGGAGTAACAATCAGCCCCAGCATTTT | CASSRQGSNNQPQHF | TRBJ1-5 | TRBV6-2/TRBV6-3 | - | TRBD1
TGTGCCAGCAGCCAAGATCTCCCCGGTAGCGGCTGGAACAATGAGCAGTTCTTC | CASSQDLPGSGWNNEQFF | TRBJ2-1 | TRBV3-1/TRBV3-2 | - | -
TGTGCCAGCACCCCCGGGGACAGGACCTACAATGAGCAGTTCTTC | CASTPGDRTYNEQFF | TRBJ2-1 | TRBV7-3 | - | TRBD1
TGTGCCAGCAGTTTAAAGACAGGAAAGTTCTCTGAAGCTTTCTTT | CASSLKTGKFSEAFF | TRBJ1-1 | TRBV27 | few | -
TGTGCCAGCAGAAGAAGCATAGGGGGCGGTAATTCACCCCTCCACTTT | CASRRSIGGGNSPLHF | TRBJ1-6 | TRBV6-6 | - | TRBD1
TGTGCCATCAATGAACTAGAGGGAAGCTCTGGGGCCAACGTCCTGACTTTC | CAINELEGSSGANVLTF | TRBJ2-6 | TRBV10-3 | - | -
TGTGCCAGCAGCCCCACGACGCGAGCGGAGCAGTTCTTC | CASSPTTRAEQFF | TRBJ2-1 | TRBV7-2 | - | -
TGTGCCAGCAGCTTAAAGAGTTATGGCTACACCTTC | CASSLKSYGYTF | TRBJ1-2 | TRBV7-9 | - | -
TGTGCCAGCAGTGAGCTTTGGGGCTTGGAGCAGTTCTTC | CASSELWGLEQFF | TRBJ2-1 | TRBV25-1 | few | -
TGTGCCAGCCCCCGGGGACTAGCGGGGAGTGCCGATACGCAGTATTTT | CASPRGLAGSADTQYF | TRBJ2-3 | TRBV2 | - | TRBD2
TGTGCCAGCAGCTTACAGGGAGGCAATGAGCAGTTCTTC | CASSLQGGNEQFF | TRBJ2-1 | TRBV11-3 | - | -
TGCGCCAGCAGGCCGACCTGGAAGGGGACCGGGGAGCTGTTTTTT | CASRPTWKGTGELFF | TRBJ2-2 | TRBV4-3 | - | -
TGTGCCAGCAGTTCCACAACGGACAGGGGGCTCTCAGATACGCAGTATTTT | CASSSTTDRGLSDTQYF | TRBJ2-3 | TRBV27 | - | TRBD1